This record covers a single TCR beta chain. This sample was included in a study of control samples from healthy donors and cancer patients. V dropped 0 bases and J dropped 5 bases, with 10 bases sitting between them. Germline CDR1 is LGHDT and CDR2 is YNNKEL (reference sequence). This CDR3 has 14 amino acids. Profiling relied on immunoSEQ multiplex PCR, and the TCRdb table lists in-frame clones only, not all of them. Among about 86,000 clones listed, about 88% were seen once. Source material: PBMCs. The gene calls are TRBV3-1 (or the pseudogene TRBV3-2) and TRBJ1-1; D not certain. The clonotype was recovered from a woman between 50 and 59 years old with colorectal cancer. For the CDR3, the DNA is TGTGCCAGCAGCCAAGAGGGAGTCAGGACTGAAGCTTTCTTT. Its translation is CASSQEGVRTEAFF.